The clone carrying this T cell receptor (beta chain) occurred many times. The data originate from a study of T-cell reconstitution after alpha-beta-depleted transplantation in children. Unique molecular identifiers featured in how the TCRbeta library was prepared. Each CDR3 protein is one row after TCRdb ran MiXCR on the PCR reads. The sample shows 250,000 to 300,000 distinct CDR3 sequences, roughly 12% of them seen only once. CDR3 length: 16 residues. V lost 2 bases and J lost 0, with 12 bases in between. Per the germline V gene, CDR1 is SGHRS and CDR2 is YFSETQ. This material consisted of peripheral blood, taken 180 days after TCRalphabeta/CD19-depleted stem cell transplant. The V and J genes are TRBV5-1 and TRBJ1-3; no clear D. This TCR derives from a male patient between 2 and 15 years old who had a stem cell transplant for chronic granulomatous disease, so the T cells may come from the graft donor. The CDR3 DNA is TGCGCCAGCAGCTTCGGCTTTGGTAACTCTGGAAACACCATATATTTT. It specifies CASSFGFGNSGNTIYF.